The sequence of this T cell receptor beta chain was determined in a study of CD8+CD57+ T cells in acquired aplastic anemia. Study-level results: Patients and controls turned out to have more than 25 CD8+ CDR3 sequences in common.

Patients chosen for sequencing had CD8+CD57+ cells that had expanded, as shown by flow cytometry. All patients had severe acquired aplastic anemia. The TCR beta profiling, which covered VDJ combination and CDR3 sequence, was carried out using genomic DNA as the template. TCRdb analysed the reads with MiXCR anew, one entry per CDR3 protein. The sample shows about half a million distinct CDR3 sequences, around a third of them seen only once. Notes on this clonotype: Its cognate antigen is unknown.

The V segment lost 8 bases and the J segment 10 bases; nucleotides outside the gene matches: 17. This CDR3 spans 14 amino acids. Per germline, CDR1 DFQATT and CDR2 SNEGSKA (reference sequence). This TCR was sampled from a human donor with aplastic anemia. This chain connects TRBV20-1 to TRBJ2-1, with TRBD2 matching 7 bases. Material: sorted CD4+, CD8+, or CD8+CD57+ T cells (not recorded which) from PBMCs. Here the CDR3 reads CSTTQAGLEYEQFF. The CDR3 nucleotides are TGCAGTACAACCCAAGCGGGACTGGAATACGAGCAGTTCTTC.